These 32 T cell receptor beta chains came from one sample sequenced in a study of identifying expanded T cells in peripheral blood. Libraries were prepared by immunoSEQ multiplex PCR; TCRdb keeps only in-frame clonotypes and omits some of them. The repertoire includes roughly 82,000 clones, approximately 85% of them detected once, and 18% sits in the top ten. Sequenced input: blood. These receptors were taken from a person aged 18 to 75 in good health.

The rearrangement links TRBV5-5 to TRBJ2-5; 9 positions agree with TRBD1. Germline V gene lookup returns CDR1 SGHKS and CDR2 YYEKEE (reference sequence). The CDR3 is 15 residues long. J lost 2 bases, V lost 3 bases, and 5 bases had no gene match. CDR3: CASSSVGTGQETQYF. DNA of the CDR3: TGTGCCAGCAGCTCAGTAGGGACAGGGCAAGAGACCCAGTACTTC.

The J gene is TRBJ2-7, the V gene TRBV28, with a tentative D call TRBD1 (6 bases). The CDR3 consists of 14 residues. V was cut by 6 bases and J by 2 bases, with 14 bases left in between. Looked up from germline, CDR1 is MDHEN and CDR2 is SYDVKM. The CDR3 nucleotides read TGTGCCAGCAGGGCGTGGCAGGGGACCTACGAGCAGTACTTC. Amino acids: CASRAWQGTYEQYF.

This chain uses TRBV7-2 with TRBJ2-1, with 9 bases matching TRBD2. Germline values: CDR1 SGHTA, CDR2 FQGNSA. CDR3 length: 15 residues. Losses at the gene ends were 0 bases for V and 8 bases for J; bases not matched to a gene: 5. The CDR3: CASSLARAGGYEQFF. CDR3 in DNA: TGTGCCAGCAGCTTAGCCCGCGCGGGGGGGTATGAGCAGTTCTTC.

Comments on this clone: Germline is not matched at one junction end, which may reflect a read error. The CDR3 region has the DNA TGTGCCAGCAACCAGGGGGCATCCTACGAGCAGTGCTTC. It codes for CASNQGASYEQCF. The gene calls are TRBV6-6 and TRBJ2-7; 8 nucleotides line up with TRBD1. The germline V gene has CDR1 MNHNY and CDR2 SVGAGI (reference sequence). The CDR3 contains 13 residues.

The chain carries TRBV19 and TRBJ2-7, with 16 positions matching TRBD2. Trimming at V came to 5 bases and at J to 5 bases, leaving 9 bases not matched to a gene. Germline V lookup: CDR1 LNHDA, CDR2 SQIVND (reference sequence). CDR3 length equals 17 residues. DNA of the CDR3: TGTGCCAGTAGTGTTCCGGGACTAGCGGGAGGGCCGAACGAGCAGTACTTC. Protein: CASSVPGLAGGPNEQYF.

The V call is TRBV28, the J call TRBJ2-1; 7 bases are shared with TRBD2. This CDR3 has 15 amino acids. Losses at the gene ends were 3 bases for V and 10 bases for J; bases not matched to a gene: 12. Germline V lookup: CDR1 MDHEN, CDR2 SYDVKM. This chain's CDR3 is CASSFGGGPSREQFF. The CDR3 coding sequence is TGTGCCAGCAGTTTTGGGGGAGGGCCTTCGAGGGAGCAGTTCTTC.

The chain is built from TRBV28 and TRBJ1-4; 8 positions agree with TRBD1. There are 14 residues in the CDR3. V gave up 6 bases and J gave up 5 bases; unmatched junction bases: 5. The V gene's germline CDR1 is MDHEN and CDR2 SYDVKM. CDR3 loop: CASRMTGENEKLFF. The CDR3 nucleotides read TGTGCCAGCAGAATGACAGGGGAGAATGAAAAACTGTTTTTT.

The gene calls are TRBV15 and TRBJ2-3; no definite D call. The CDR3 has 13 residues. CDR1 and CDR2 from the germline V gene are LNHNV and YYDKDF (reference sequence). Trimming cost V 3 bases and J 2 bases, with 6 bases left between them. The CDR3 reads CATSRGLTDTQYF. Here the CDR3 DNA reads TGTGCCACCAGCAGGGGCCTCACAGATACGCAGTATTTT.

The rearrangement links TRBV5-6 to TRBJ2-2; D unresolved. The CDR3 length is 12 residues. The V end was cut by 2 bases, the J end by 6 bases, with 5 bases between. Per germline, CDR1 SGHDT and CDR2 YYEEEE. The CDR3: CASSFQAGELFF. The CDR3 DNA reads TGTGCCAGCAGCTTCCAAGCCGGGGAGCTGTTTTTT.

This chain connects TRBV5-1 to TRBJ2-4; tentative D call: TRBD2 (6 bases). CDR1 and CDR2 (germline): SGHRS, YFSETQ. The germline V and J ends were trimmed by 1 base and 4 bases, with 15 bases remaining between them. The CDR3 runs 16 residues. In DNA, the CDR3 is TGCGCCAGCAGCTTGTTCCAGGGACTTCCGAAAAACATTCAGTACTTC. Protein sequence: CASSLFQGLPKNIQYF. Supplemented by reference TRBV5-1 and TRBJ2-4, the full variable domain reads KAGVTQTPRYLIKTRGQQVTLSCSPISGHRSVSWYQQTPGQGLQFLFEYFSETQRNKGNFPGRFSGRQFSNSRSEMNVSTLELGDSALYLCASSLFQGLPKNIQYFGAGTRLSVL.

V is TRBV6-5 and J is TRBJ2-1; 9 positions match TRBD2. Germline CDR1 is MNHEY and CDR2 is SVGAGI. This CDR3 is 14 amino acids long. V lost 2 bases, J lost 6 bases, and 2 bases stayed unmatched. CDR3 residues: CASSYTSGPNEQFF. As DNA, the CDR3 is TGTGCCAGCAGTTACACTAGCGGGCCCAATGAGCAGTTCTTC.

On this clone itself: The same CDR3 arises from other DNA sequences in this sample as well. The V gene is TRBV7-2, the J gene TRBJ1-4, with D tentatively TRBD1 (6 bases). There are 15 residues in the CDR3. Looked up from germline, CDR1 is SGHTA and CDR2 is FQGNSA. The V end was cut by 2 bases, the J end by 3 bases, with 10 bases between. In DNA form, the CDR3 reads TGTGCCAGCAGCTTAAACAGGGTAGCTAATGAAAAACTGTTTTTT. Protein: CASSLNRVANEKLFF.

This clone has just one count. For the CDR3, the DNA is TGTGCCAGCAGTGGCGGACAGGGGGGCGGGAATGAAAAACTGTTTTTT. Translated, it gives CASSGGQGGGNEKLFF. The genes are TRBV6-1 and TRBJ1-4, with 10 bases aligning to TRBD1. This CDR3 is built from 16 residues. Germline V gene data show CDR1 as MNHNS and CDR2 as SASEGT. With V trimmed by 4 bases and J by 5 bases, 7 bases remained unmatched.

V and J are TRBV19 and TRBJ1-1, with a tentative D call TRBD1 (5 bases). Germline CDR1 and CDR2: LNHDA and SQIVND (reference sequence). The CDR3 has 18 amino acids. The V end lost 1 base, the J end lost 0 bases, and 18 bases lay between the germline ends. The CDR3 coding sequence is TGTGCCAGTAGTATAGGGATAGGGGCAGTCGGAATGAACACTGAAGCTTTCTTT. Translated: CASSIGIGAVGMNTEAFF.

The V call is TRBV5-1, the J call TRBJ2-7, with 9 bases lining up with TRBD1. The CDR3 consists of 16 residues. With V trimmed by 0 bases and J by 2 bases, 6 bases remained unmatched. Germline V gives CDR1 SGHRS, CDR2 YFSETQ. CDR3 amino acids: CASSLVRTGAAYEQYF. The CDR3 DNA is TGCGCCAGCAGCTTGGTTCGGACAGGGGCGGCCTACGAGCAGTACTTC.

This chain joins TRBV13 and TRBJ1-1, with 8 bases lining up with TRBD1. This CDR3 comprises 17 residues. Germline-derived CDR1 and CDR2 are PRHDT and FYEKMQ (reference sequence). V dropped 2 bases and J dropped 3; count of bases not matched to a gene: 11. CDR3 bases: TGTGCCAGCAGCTTATCTGGGGGGACAGGCCTCTACACTGAAGCTTTCTTT. Translated, it gives CASSLSGGTGLYTEAFF.

The J gene is TRBJ2-2, the V gene TRBV10-3; perhaps TRBD1 as D (5 bases). The germline V gene has CDR1 ENHRY and CDR2 SYGVKD. V dropped 5 bases and J dropped 2 bases, with 9 bases sitting between them. This CDR3 has 14 residues. The CDR3 sequence is CAISQGPNTGELFF. Here the CDR3 DNA reads TGTGCCATCAGTCAGGGTCCTAACACCGGGGAGCTGTTTTTT.

This rearrangement joins TRBV28 to TRBJ2-6, with unresolved D. The CDR3 sequence is 14 residues long. In germline, CDR1 is MDHEN, CDR2 SYDVKM. The ends were cut back, 8 bases at V and 0 bases at J, with 8 bases in the middle. CDR3 amino acids: CASEENSGANVLTF. The DNA for the CDR3 is TGTGCCAGCGAGGAAAACTCTGGGGCCAACGTCCTGACTTTC.

V is TRBV4-1 and J is TRBJ2-7; TRBD1 aligns across 7 bases. The germline CDR1 and CDR2 sequences are MGHRA and YSYEKL. The V and J ends lost 0 bases and 1 base, in that order; junction bases with no gene match: 6. The CDR3 contains 16 residues. The CDR3 protein is CASSQDFETGSYEQYF. The DNA of the CDR3 is TGCGCCAGCAGCCAAGATTTCGAGACAGGGTCCTACGAGCAGTACTTC.

V and J are TRBV5-6 and TRBJ2-3, with D unclear. The V gene's germline CDR1 is SGHDT and CDR2 YYEEEE. The CDR3 runs to 11 residues. The germline V and J ends were trimmed by 3 bases and 6 bases, with 5 bases remaining between them. The CDR3 DNA follows: TGTGCCAGCAGCTCCTCCGATACGCAGTATTTT. As protein: CASSSSDTQYF.

The chain couples TRBV18 to TRBJ2-1; either TRBD1 or TRBD2 may supply D (5 bases each). Trimming cost V 2 bases and J 0 bases, with 14 bases left between them. The CDR3 runs to 17 residues. In germline, CDR1 is KGHSH, CDR2 LQKENI. DNA for the CDR3: TGTGCCAGCTCACCAAGGGGAGCGCCAAACTCCTACAATGAGCAGTTCTTC. Protein: CASSPRGAPNSYNEQFF.

The sample holds a few counts of this clone. The chain uses TRBV19 and TRBJ1-3; D is undetermined. V was clipped by 6 bases and J by 1 base, with 7 bases between them. CDR1 and CDR2 from the germline V gene are LNHDA and SQIVND (reference sequence). The CDR3 consists of 13 residues. CDR3 protein: CASRRASGNTIYF. CDR3 DNA sequence: TGTGCCAGTAGACGTGCTTCTGGAAACACCATATATTTT.

The rearrangement links TRBV18 to TRBJ1-1, with D tentatively TRBD1 (5 bases). With 0 bases removed from V and 1 base from J, the gap between germline ends came to 9 bases. The CDR3 runs to 15 residues. Germline V gives CDR1 KGHSH, CDR2 LQKENI. CDR3 in amino acids: CASSPPTGQNTEAFF. The DNA for the CDR3 is TGTGCCAGCTCACCACCGACCGGACAGAACACTGAAGCTTTCTTT. Complete variable domain (other parts from reference TRBV18 and TRBJ1-1): NAGVMQNPRHLVRRRGQEARLRCSPMKGHSHVYWYRQLPEEGLKFMVYLQKENIIDESGMPKERFSAEFPKEGPSILRIQQVVRGDSAAYFCASSPPTGQNTEAFFGQGTRLTVV.

To note about this clone: A read error may account for a junction end that differs from germline. The sample holds other DNA sequences that translate to the same CDR3. In DNA, the CDR3 is TGCGCCAGTAGCCAAGATAGAGGGGCTCGGGACGGCACAGATACGCAGTATTTT. This translates into CASSQDRGARDGTDTQYF. V gene TRBV4-3 combines with J gene TRBJ2-3; D tentatively reads TRBD1 or TRBD2 (5 bases each). This CDR3 contains 18 residues. The germline V gene has CDR1 LGHNA and CDR2 YSLEER.

This clone has a single count. The chain has TRBV7-9 and TRBJ2-1; TRBD2 aligns across 7 bases. This CDR3 is 15 amino acids long. Germline V gene sequence: CDR1 SEHNR, CDR2 FQNEAQ (reference sequence). Germline trimming cut 2 bases from V and 9 bases from J; bases unmatched to any gene: 10. The CDR3 loop reads CASSLMASGGGEQFF. The DNA of the CDR3 is TGTGCCAGCAGCTTAATGGCTAGCGGTGGCGGTGAGCAGTTCTTC. The full variable domain, with the rest looked up from reference TRBV7-9 and TRBJ2-1, is DTGVSQNPRHKITKRGQNVTFRCDPISEHNRLYWYRQTLGQGPEFLTYFQNEAQLEKSRLLSDRFSAERPKGSFSTLEIQRTEQGDSAMYLCASSLMASGGGEQFFGPGTRLTVL.

The gene calls are TRBV7-9 and TRBJ2-3, with 13 bases aligning to TRBD2. The junction had 5 bases not matched to a gene; V was cut back by 4 bases and J by 4 bases. This CDR3 has 16 amino acids. Germline CDR1 and CDR2: SEHNR and FQNEAQ (reference sequence). This chain's CDR3 is CASSSGLAGAADTQYF. Written as DNA, the CDR3 is TGTGCCAGCAGCTCCGGACTAGCGGGAGCTGCAGATACGCAGTATTTT. The variable domain in full, completed from reference TRBV7-9 and TRBJ2-3, reads DTGVSQNPRHKITKRGQNVTFRCDPISEHNRLYWYRQTLGQGPEFLTYFQNEAQLEKSRLLSDRFSAERPKGSFSTLEIQRTEQGDSAMYLCASSSGLAGAADTQYFGPGTRLTVL.

The rearrangement joins TRBV27 to TRBJ2-4, with D perhaps TRBD2 (6 bases). V lost 2 bases to trimming and J lost 5 bases, with 10 bases between them. This CDR3 is 14 amino acids long. Germline CDR1 and CDR2: MNHEY and SMNVEV (reference sequence). CDR3 coding DNA: TGTGCCAGCAGTTTAACTTCGGGGGAAAACATTCAGTACTTC. It specifies CASSLTSGENIQYF.

The rearrangement uses TRBV28 and TRBJ1-1, with D tentatively TRBD1 (5 bases). Trimming took 2 bases from V and 1 from J, leaving 11 bases between them. Germline V gene sequence: CDR1 MDHEN, CDR2 SYDVKM. This CDR3 comprises 15 residues. In nucleotides, the CDR3 is TGTGCCAGCAGTTTACTTGTGCAGGGGAACACTGAAGCTTTCTTT. As protein: CASSLLVQGNTEAFF.

This rearrangement joins TRBV11-2 to TRBJ2-7, with 9 bases that match TRBD2. CDR3 length: 17 residues. The V and J ends lost 3 bases and 1 base, in that order; junction bases with no gene match: 10. Looked up from germline, CDR1 is SGHAT and CDR2 is FQNNGV. CDR3 amino acids: CASSFGLAPVGSYEQYF. The CDR3 DNA is TGTGCCAGCAGCTTTGGACTAGCGCCCGTCGGTTCCTACGAGCAGTACTTC. The full variable domain, its missing parts supplied by reference TRBV11-2 and TRBJ2-7, is EAGVAQSPRYKIIEKRQSVAFWCNPISGHATLYWYQQILGQGPKLLIQFQNNGVVDDSQLPKDRFSAERLKGVDSTLKIQPAKLEDSAVYLCASSFGLAPVGSYEQYFGPGTRLTVT.

This clone was counted only a few times. This rearrangement joins TRBV5-1 to TRBJ2-3, with 8 bases lining up with TRBD2. With 4 bases clipped from V and 0 bases from J, the junction kept 13 bases outside the gene matches. The CDR3 totals 18 residues. Germline V lookup: CDR1 SGHRS, CDR2 YFSETQ. CDR3 nucleotide sequence: TGCGCCAGCAGCCAATCATTTAGCGGGACTCAAAGCACAGATACGCAGTATTTT. This encodes CASSQSFSGTQSTDTQYF.

The V and J genes are TRBV7-3 and TRBJ2-6; maybe TRBD1 (5 bases). Per germline, CDR1 SGHTA and CDR2 FQGTGA. V gave up 3 bases and J gave up 0 bases, with 12 bases separating them. The CDR3 consists of 17 residues. The CDR3 here is CASSLGRGSSGANVLTF. The CDR3 nucleotides are TGTGCCAGCAGCTTGGGTAGGGGCTCCTCTGGGGCCAACGTCCTGACTTTC.

This chain uses TRBV29-1 with TRBJ1-4, with 9 bases lining up with TRBD1. The CDR3 is made up of 14 amino acids. From germline, CDR1 is SQVTM and CDR2 ANQGSEA. V lost 5 bases and J lost 0; bases outside the gene matches: 1. CDR3 amino acids: CSVRQGATNEKLFF. As DNA, the CDR3 is TGCAGCGTTCGACAGGGGGCAACTAATGAAAAACTGTTTTTT. The full variable domain, rest sourced from reference TRBV29-1 and TRBJ1-4, is SAVISQKPSRDICQRGTSLTIQCQVDSQVTMMFWYRQQPGQSLTLIATANQGSEATYESGFVIDKFPISRPNLTFSTLTVSNMSPEDSSIYLCSVRQGATNEKLFFGSGTQLSVL.